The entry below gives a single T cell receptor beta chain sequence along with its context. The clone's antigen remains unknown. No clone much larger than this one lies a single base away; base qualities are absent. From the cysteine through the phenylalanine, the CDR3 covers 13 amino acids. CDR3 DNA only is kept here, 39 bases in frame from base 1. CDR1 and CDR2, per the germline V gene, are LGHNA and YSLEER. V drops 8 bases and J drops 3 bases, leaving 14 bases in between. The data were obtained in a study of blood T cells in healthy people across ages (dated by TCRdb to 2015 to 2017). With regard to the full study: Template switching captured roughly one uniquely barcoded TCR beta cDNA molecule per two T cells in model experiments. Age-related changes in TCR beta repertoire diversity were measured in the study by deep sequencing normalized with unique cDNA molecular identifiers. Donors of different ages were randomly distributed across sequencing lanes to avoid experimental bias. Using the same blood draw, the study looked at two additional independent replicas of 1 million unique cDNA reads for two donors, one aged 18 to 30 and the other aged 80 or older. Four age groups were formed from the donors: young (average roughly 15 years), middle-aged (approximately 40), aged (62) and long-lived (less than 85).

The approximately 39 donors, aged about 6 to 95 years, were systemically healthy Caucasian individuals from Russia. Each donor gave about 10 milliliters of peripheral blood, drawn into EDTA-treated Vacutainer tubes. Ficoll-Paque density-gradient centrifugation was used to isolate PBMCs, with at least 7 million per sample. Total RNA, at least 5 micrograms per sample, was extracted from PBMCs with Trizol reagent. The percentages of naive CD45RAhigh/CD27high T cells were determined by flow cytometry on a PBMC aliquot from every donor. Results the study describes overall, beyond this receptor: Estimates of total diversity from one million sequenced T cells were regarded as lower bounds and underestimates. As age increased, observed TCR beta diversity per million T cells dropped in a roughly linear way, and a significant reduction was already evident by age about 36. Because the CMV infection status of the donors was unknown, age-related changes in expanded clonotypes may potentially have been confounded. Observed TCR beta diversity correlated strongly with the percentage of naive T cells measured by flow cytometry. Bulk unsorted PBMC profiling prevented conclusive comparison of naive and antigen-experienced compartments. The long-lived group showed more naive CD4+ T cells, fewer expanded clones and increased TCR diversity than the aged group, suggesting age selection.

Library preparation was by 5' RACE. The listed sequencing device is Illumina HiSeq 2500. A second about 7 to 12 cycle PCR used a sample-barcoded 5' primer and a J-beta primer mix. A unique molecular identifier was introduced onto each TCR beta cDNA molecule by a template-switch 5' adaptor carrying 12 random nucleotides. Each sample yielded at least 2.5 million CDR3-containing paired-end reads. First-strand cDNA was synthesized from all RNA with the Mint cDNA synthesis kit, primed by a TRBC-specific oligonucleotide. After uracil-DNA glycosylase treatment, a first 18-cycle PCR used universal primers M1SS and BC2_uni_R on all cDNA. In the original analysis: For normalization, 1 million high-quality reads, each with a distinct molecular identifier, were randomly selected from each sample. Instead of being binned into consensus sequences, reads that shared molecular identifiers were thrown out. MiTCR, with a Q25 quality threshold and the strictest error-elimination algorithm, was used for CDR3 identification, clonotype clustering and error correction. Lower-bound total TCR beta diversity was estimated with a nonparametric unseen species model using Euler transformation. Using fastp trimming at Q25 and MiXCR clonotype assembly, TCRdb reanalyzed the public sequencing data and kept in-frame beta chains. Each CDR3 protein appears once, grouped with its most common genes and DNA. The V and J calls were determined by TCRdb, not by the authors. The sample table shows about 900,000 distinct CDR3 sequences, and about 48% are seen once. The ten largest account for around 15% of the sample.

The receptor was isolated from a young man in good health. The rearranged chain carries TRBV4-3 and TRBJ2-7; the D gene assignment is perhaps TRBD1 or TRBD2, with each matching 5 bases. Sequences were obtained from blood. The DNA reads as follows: TGCGCCAGCGCACCCGGGGCCGACTACGAGCAGTACTTC. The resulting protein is CASAPGADYEQYF.